The clone carrying this TCR beta chain has more than one count but fewer than ten. Its antigen remains unknown. These data come from a study of beta chain features in type 1 diabetes. Across the study: Sorted cells numbering roughly 98,000,000 were examined across all samples. Whole-study results and caveats: At VDJ recombination sites, type 1 diabetes patients had fewer insertions and more deleted nucleotides.

In all sorted populations, purity surpassed 98%. There are 12 residues in the CDR3. Germline CDR1 reads SGHAT; CDR2 reads FQNNGV. Trimming took off 3 bases at V and 1 base at J, with 4 bases between the two ends. The investigators reverse transcribed all of the isolated RNA, so they sequenced expressed TCRB transcripts. Generated by immunoSEQ multiplex PCR, the TCRdb table keeps only in-frame clones and is missing some. Among under 250,000 clones, 12% to 15% were seen once, and the ten largest hold 0.025% to 0.03%. This clonotype originated in a middle-aged woman in good health. Sequences were obtained from naive CD4+ T cells from blood. V usage is TRBV11-2 and J usage is TRBJ2-7; D remains ambiguous. The CDR3 protein is CASSFNSYEQYF. CDR3 DNA: TGTGCCAGCAGCTTTAATTCCTACGAGCAGTACTTC.